The next 19 T cell receptor beta chains were all read from a single sample in a study of tissue T cells after allogeneic stem cell transplantation. Method: immunoSEQ multiplex PCR; TCRdb's copy keeps in-frame clones and lacks some. The table records more than 7,000 clones, roughly three fifths of them present only once. The source was tissue from the jejunum, collected at autopsy. These receptors all come from a female donor older than 55 with lung cancer.

The rearrangement joins TRBV5-1 to TRBJ2-2; D may be TRBD1 (6 bases). Trimming removed 2 bases at V and 6 bases at J, with 14 bases between. The CDR3 loop spans 15 amino acids. Germline V lookup: CDR1 SGHRS, CDR2 YFSETQ. The DNA of the CDR3 is TGCGCCAGCAGCTTCTTGACAGGAACGGCCGGGGAGCTGTTTTTT. It specifies CASSFLTGTAGELFF.

The chain combines TRBV19 with TRBJ2-5; TRBD2 aligns across 15 bases. Germline loops: CDR1 LNHDA, CDR2 SQIVND (reference sequence). Losses at the gene ends were 5 bases for V and 5 bases for J; bases not matched to a gene: 9. The CDR3 is made up of 17 amino acids. The CDR3 spells CASSPGLAGGPRETQYF. CDR3 coding DNA: TGTGCCAGTAGTCCTGGACTAGCGGGGGGGCCTCGGGAGACCCAGTACTTC.

The chain is built from TRBV6-6 and TRBJ2-5; TRBD1 is a possible D gene (5 bases). The CDR3 has 13 residues. Trimming cost V 5 bases and J 5 bases, with 12 bases left between them. Germline CDR1 is MNHNY and CDR2 is SVGAGI (reference sequence). In nucleotides, the CDR3 is TGTGCCAGCAGTGCTATAAAGGGGGAGACCCAGTACTTC. Translated, it gives CASSAIKGETQYF.

J is TRBJ2-2 and V is TRBV7-6; D unresolved. Trimming took off 6 bases at V and 1 base at J, with 12 bases between the two ends. The length of the CDR3 is 15 residues. Germline CDR1 and CDR2: SGHVS and FNYEAQ. CDR3 coding DNA: TGTGCCAGCAGTCAATTACCAGGGAACACCGGGGAGCTGTTTTTT. Translating it yields CASSQLPGNTGELFF.

The rearrangement uses TRBV6-6 and TRBJ2-7; D perhaps matches TRBD1 (6 bases). Trimming left V 5 bases short and J 6 bases short, with 17 bases between. Germline-derived CDR1 and CDR2 are MNHNY and SVGAGI (reference sequence). The CDR3 consists of 14 residues. The CDR3 sequence: CASSQGQYVSEQYF. The CDR3, as DNA: TGTGCCAGCAGTCAGGGGCAGTACGTCTCCGAGCAGTACTTC.

This chain links TRBV30 with TRBJ2-1; 8 nucleotides agree with TRBD2. CDR1 is GTSNPN and CDR2 is SVGIG in the germline V gene (reference sequence). With 5 bases clipped from V and 2 bases from J, the junction kept 8 bases outside the gene matches. The CDR3 is 15 amino acids. As DNA, the CDR3 is TGTGCCTGGGGAAGGGCGCGGGGGGCCTACAATGAGCAGTTCTTC. It translates to CAWGRARGAYNEQFF.

This clone was seen just once. The chain combines TRBV11-2 with TRBJ1-1, with D hard to call. Germline CDR1 and CDR2: SGHAT and FQNNGV. CDR3 length equals 11 residues. Trimming pared 2 bases from V and 5 bases from J, leaving 3 bases between. The CDR3 sequence: CASSLRTEAFF. In nucleotides, the CDR3 is TGTGCCAGCAGCTTAAGGACTGAAGCTTTCTTT.

The table lists this clone with a few counts. The J gene is TRBJ1-1, the V gene TRBV12-5; D ambiguous. The CDR3 has 13 residues. V gave up 6 bases and J gave up 8 bases, with 16 bases separating them. CDR1 is LGHNT, CDR2 FRNRAP, per germline. Here the CDR3 DNA reads TGTGCTAGTGGCCCGGCCGGGGTTTACGAAGCTTTCTTT. It translates to CASGPAGVYEAFF.

This sequence joins TRBV3-1 (or the pseudogene TRBV3-2) and TRBJ2-4; D is possibly TRBD2 (7 bases). Germline assignment: CDR1 LGHDT and CDR2 YNNKEL (reference sequence). The V end lost 1 base, the J end lost 7 bases, and 14 bases lay between the germline ends. This CDR3 region has 15 residues. The CDR3 DNA follows: TGTGCCAGCAGCCAAGTGGGAGGGGGAAGGAACATTCAGTACTTC. Translated: CASSQVGGGRNIQYF.

This clone has more than one count but fewer than ten. The chain has TRBV2 and TRBJ1-1; tentatively, D is TRBD1 (5 bases). The CDR3 spans 13 residues. Trimming removed 6 bases from V and 0 bases from J, with 8 bases in between. Per the germline V gene, CDR1 is SNHLY and CDR2 is FYNNEI. CDR3 loop: CASSWGVNTEAFF. CDR3 DNA: TGTGCCAGCAGCTGGGGGGTGAACACTGAAGCTTTCTTT.

The rearrangement uses TRBV6-5 and TRBJ1-2; the D gene is possibly TRBD1 (5 bases). This CDR3 spans 15 amino acids. Germline V CDR1 and CDR2: MNHEY, SVGAGI. The V gene lost 7 bases and the J gene lost 8 bases, with 23 bases spanning the gap. CDR3 nucleotides: TGTGCCAGCAATATAGGCACCTCTGGGACCGGAGGCTACACCTTC. Translation: CASNIGTSGTGGYTF.

This rearrangement joins TRBV14 to TRBJ2-7; D is perhaps TRBD1 (5 bases). CDR1 SGHDN and CDR2 FVKESK come from the germline V gene. V lost 4 bases to trimming and J lost 7 bases, with 17 bases between them. The CDR3 has 14 amino acids. CDR3: CASSRGGTTLEQYF. The CDR3 nucleotides read TGTGCCAGCAGCCGGGGCGGTACTACGTTGGAGCAGTACTTC.

This clone was found once. V usage is TRBV9 and J usage is TRBJ1-2; a weak D match, TRBD1 (5 bases). Germline V gene data show CDR1 as SGDLS and CDR2 as YYNGEE. V lost 0 bases and J 4 bases, leaving 16 bases between the germline ends. The CDR3 covers 16 residues. The CDR3 bases are TGTGCCAGCAGCGTAGGACAGCCAAGAGAAGGCTATGGCTACACCTTC. This encodes CASSVGQPREGYGYTF.

The chain carries TRBV7-9 and TRBJ2-3; 8 nucleotides match TRBD1. The CDR3 totals 15 residues. Trimming removed 5 bases from V and 5 bases from J; junction bases left unmatched: 9. Germline CDR1 is SEHNR and CDR2 is FQNEAQ (reference sequence). The CDR3 region is CASSTRGQGVDTQYF. For the CDR3, the DNA is TGTGCCAGCAGCACCCGTGGACAGGGTGTAGATACGCAGTATTTT.

The genes are TRBV24-1 and TRBJ2-3; D ambiguous. There are 14 residues in the CDR3. The germline V and J ends were trimmed by 4 bases and 4 bases, with 11 bases remaining between them. The germline CDR1 and CDR2 sequences are KGHDR and SFDVKD. CDR3 region: CATSESPFPDTQYF. The CDR3 bases are TGTGCCACCAGTGAGTCACCCTTTCCAGATACGCAGTATTTT.

CDR3 amino acids: CAWSVGLGRTRGYTF. DNA of the CDR3: TGTGCCTGGAGTGTAGGGCTGGGTCGGACCCGCGGCTACACCTTC. The V and J genes are TRBV30 and TRBJ1-2; D remains ambiguous. This CDR3 spans 15 amino acids. V was shortened by 0 bases and J by 8 bases, with 19 bases between the two germline ends. CDR1 GTSNPN and CDR2 SVGIG come from the germline V gene (reference sequence).

The chain couples TRBV6-5 to TRBJ2-7; TRBD1 matches 7 bases. The CDR3 extends over 15 amino acids. The J segment lost 3 bases and the V segment lost 2 bases, leaving 7 bases of the junction unmatched. Germline-derived CDR1 and CDR2 are MNHEY and SVGAGI. The CDR3 nucleotides read TGTGCCAGCAGTTACAAGTCGGGACAGATCTACGAGCAGTACTTC. This translates into CASSYKSGQIYEQYF.

The genes are TRBV7-2 and TRBJ1-6; D may be TRBD1 (6 bases). This CDR3 contains 16 residues. Between the trimmed V and J ends, which lost 2 bases and 10 bases, there was a span of 18 bases. Germline values: CDR1 SGHTA, CDR2 FQGNSA. CDR3 residues: CASSLRTAVVGSPLHF. The CDR3 bases are TGTGCCAGCAGCTTAAGGACAGCTGTTGTTGGGTCACCCCTCCACTTT.

As to this clone: With a much larger clone just one base away, this may be a read error. The genes are TRBV7-2 and TRBJ1-2; 8 nucleotides align to TRBD1. Germline loops: CDR1 SGHTA, CDR2 FQGNSA. The CDR3 covers 13 residues. V gave up 1 base and J gave up 5 bases; unmatched junction bases: 0. CDR3 residues: CASSLGQGYGYTF. Written as DNA, the CDR3 is TGTGCCAGCAGCTTAGGACAGGGGTATGGCTACACCTTC.